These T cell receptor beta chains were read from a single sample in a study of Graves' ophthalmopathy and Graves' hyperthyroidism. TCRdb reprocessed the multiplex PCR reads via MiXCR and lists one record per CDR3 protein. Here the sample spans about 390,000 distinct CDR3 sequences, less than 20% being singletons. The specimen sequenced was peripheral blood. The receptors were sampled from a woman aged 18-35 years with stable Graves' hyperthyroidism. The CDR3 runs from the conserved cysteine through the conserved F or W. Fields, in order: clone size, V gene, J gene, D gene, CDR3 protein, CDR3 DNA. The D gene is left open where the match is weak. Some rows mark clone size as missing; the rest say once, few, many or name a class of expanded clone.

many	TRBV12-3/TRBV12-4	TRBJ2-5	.	CASWGAEETQYF	TGTGCCTCTTGGGGGGCCGAAGAGACCCAGTACTTC
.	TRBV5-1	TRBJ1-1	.	CASSMTLGRGTEAFF	TGCGCCAGCAGCATGACACTAGGTCGTGGCACTGAAGCTTTCTTT
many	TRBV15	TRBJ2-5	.	CATSRDRGSTTQYF	TGTGCCACCAGCAGAGATCGGGGGTCCACCACCCAGTACTTC
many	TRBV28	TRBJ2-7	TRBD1	CASSSLLGTGAPKSSYEQYF	TGTGCCAGCAGTTCCCTTCTTGGGACAGGGGCCCCGAAGAGCTCCTACGAGCAGTACTTC
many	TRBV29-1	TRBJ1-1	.	CSVDRGSHTEAFF	TGCAGCGTTGATAGGGGCAGTCACACTGAAGCTTTCTTT
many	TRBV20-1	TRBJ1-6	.	CSARLHGGGNNSPLHF	TGCAGTGCTAGACTACACGGAGGAGGAAATAATTCACCCCTCCACTTT
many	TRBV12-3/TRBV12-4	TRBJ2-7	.	CASSAGIYEQYF	TGTGCCAGCTCCGCGGGGATCTACGAGCAGTACTTC
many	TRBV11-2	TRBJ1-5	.	CASSPTGTVSNQPQHF	TGTGCCAGCAGCCCGACCGGGACGGTTAGCAATCAGCCCCAGCATTTT
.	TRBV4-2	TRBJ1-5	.	CASSRTEPNQPQHF	TGTGCCAGCAGCCGGACCGAACCCAATCAGCCCCAGCATTTT
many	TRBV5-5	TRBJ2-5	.	CASSSDGGTARWETQYF	TGTGCCAGCAGCTCCGACGGAGGGACAGCCCGGTGGGAGACCCAGTACTTC
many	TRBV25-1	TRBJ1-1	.	CASSEWGDGTEAFF	TGTGCCAGCAGTGAATGGGGGGATGGAACTGAAGCTTTCTTT
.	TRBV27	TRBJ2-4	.	CASSFSYGGWGNPSRLAKNIQYF	TGTGCCAGCAGTTTTTCGTACGGAGGGTGGGGGAACCCAAGCAGACTAGCCAAAAACATTCAGTACTTC
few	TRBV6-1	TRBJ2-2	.	CASRGRETNTGELFF	TGTGCCAGCAGGGGACGGGAAACGAACACCGGGGAGCTGTTTTTT
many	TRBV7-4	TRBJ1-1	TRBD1	CASSVDRGREWTEAFF	TGTGCCAGCAGCGTAGACAGGGGGCGCGAGTGGACTGAAGCTTTCTTT
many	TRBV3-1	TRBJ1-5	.	CASSQGVGQPQHF	TGTGCCAGCAGCCAAGGGGTCGGTCAGCCCCAGCATTTT
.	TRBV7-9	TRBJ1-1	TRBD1	CASCTGEYTEAFF	TGTGCCAGCTGCACAGGGGAGTACACTGAAGCTTTCTTT
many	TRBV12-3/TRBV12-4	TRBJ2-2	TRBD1	CASRPGQGIPKVGELFF	TGTGCCAGCAGGCCGGGACAGGGAATCCCGAAGGTCGGGGAGCTGTTTTTT
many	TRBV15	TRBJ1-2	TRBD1	CATSSGTGWLGGYTF	TGTGCCACCAGCAGCGGGACAGGGTGGCTAGGGGGCTACACCTTC
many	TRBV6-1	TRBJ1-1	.	CASSELRAEEAFF	TGTGCCAGCAGTGAACTAAGGGCAGAAGAAGCTTTCTTT
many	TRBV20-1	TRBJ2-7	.	CSAVQGSSYEQYF	TGCAGTGCCGTACAGGGCAGTTCCTACGAGCAGTACTTC
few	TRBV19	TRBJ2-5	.	CASSTRGGSVQETQYF	TGTGCCAGTAGTACCCGAGGGGGATCGGTCCAAGAGACCCAGTACTTC
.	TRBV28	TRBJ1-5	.	CASTPEGYGNQPQHF	TGTGCCAGCACCCCTGAGGGGTACGGCAATCAGCCCCAGCATTTT
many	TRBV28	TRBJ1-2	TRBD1	CASRRQGTYGYTF	TGTGCCAGCAGGAGACAGGGAACGTATGGCTACACCTTC
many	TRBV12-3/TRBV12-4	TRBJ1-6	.	CASSRDGPSSPLHF	TGTGCCAGCAGCCGGGACGGTCCAAGTTCACCCCTCCACTTT
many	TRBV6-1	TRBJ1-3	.	CASNPGPGNTIYF	TGTGCCAGCAACCCGGGGCCTGGAAACACCATATATTTT
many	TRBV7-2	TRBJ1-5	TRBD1	CASSRDRLYQPQHF	TGTGCCAGCAGCCGGGACAGGTTGTATCAGCCCCAGCATTTT
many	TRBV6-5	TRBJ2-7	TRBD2	CASSYRSRLAGAYEQYF	TGTGCCAGCAGTTATCGGTCCCGACTAGCGGGGGCCTACGAGCAGTACTTC
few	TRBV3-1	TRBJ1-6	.	CASSQAGTVNSPLHF	TGTGCCAGCAGCCAAGCCGGGACCGTGAATTCACCCCTCCACTTT
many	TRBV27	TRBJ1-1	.	CASSLIGQLNTEAFF	TGTGCCAGCAGTTTGATCGGACAGTTGAACACTGAAGCTTTCTTT
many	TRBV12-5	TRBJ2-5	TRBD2	CASGFLAGAGETQYF	TGTGCTAGTGGTTTCTTAGCGGGGGCGGGGGAGACCCAGTACTTC
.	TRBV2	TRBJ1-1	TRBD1	CASSASGQGNTEAFF	TGTGCCAGCAGTGCATCGGGACAGGGTAACACTGAAGCTTTCTTT
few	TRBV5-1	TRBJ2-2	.	CASSFSPGGDTGELFF	TGCGCCAGCAGCTTCTCCCCGGGGGGCGACACCGGGGAGCTGTTTTTT
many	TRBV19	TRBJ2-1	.	CASSMYSIAASSYNEQFF	TGTGCCAGTAGTATGTACTCTATTGCGGCCAGCTCCTACAATGAGCAGTTCTTC
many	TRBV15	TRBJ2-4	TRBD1	CATSRTGGLENIQYF	TGTGCCACCAGCAGAACAGGGGGGCTGGAAAACATTCAGTACTTC
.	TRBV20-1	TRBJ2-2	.	CTEWGQDTGELFF	TGCACCGAGTGGGGGCAGGACACCGGGGAGCTGTTTTTT
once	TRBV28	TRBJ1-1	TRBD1	CASSPHRGQPSTEAFF	TGTGCCAGCAGTCCTCACAGGGGGCAGCCATCCACTGAAGCTTTCTTT